These 16 T cell receptor beta chains originate from one sample sequenced in a study of T-cell reconstitution after alpha-beta-depleted transplantation in children. Unique molecular identifiers were incorporated into the prepared TCRbeta library. TCRdb re-called the PCR reads with MiXCR, one entry per CDR3 protein. The sample has some 830,000 distinct CDR3 sequences; 15% to 20% are singletons. The specimen comprised PBMCs, mostly from graft donor cells, sampled 360 days after TCRalphabeta/CD19-depleted stem cell transplant. These receptors came from a male patient aged 5 to 17 who had a stem cell transplant for acute lymphoblastic leukemia, so the T cells may come from the graft donor.

This clonotype was found a few times. The J gene is TRBJ1-3, the V gene TRBV7-8; D might be TRBD1 (6 bases). The germline V gene encodes CDR1 SGHVS and CDR2 FQNEAQ. The V end was cut by 5 bases, the J end by 7 bases, with 12 bases between. The CDR3 contains 13 residues. CDR3 coding DNA: TGTGCCAGCAGCACGAGACAGGCCAACACCATATATTTT. It is translated as CASSTRQANTIYF.

The rearrangement joins TRBV5-1 to TRBJ2-1; 15 nucleotides agree with TRBD2. The ends lost 1 base at V and 1 base at J; junction bases unmatched: 9. The CDR3 is 20 amino acids. Germline CDR1 and CDR2: SGHRS and YFSETQ. DNA for the CDR3: TGCGCCAGCAGCTTGCGAAGGACTAGCGGGAGGGAGGGATCCTACAATGAGCAGTTCTTC. Protein product: CASSLRRTSGREGSYNEQFF.

This clonotype has only a few counts. The chain has TRBV12-3 or TRBV12-4 and TRBJ2-5, with D unclear. This CDR3 contains 14 residues. V was clipped by 3 bases and J by 4 bases, with 12 bases between them. The CDR3 DNA sequence: TGTGCCAGCAGTTTGTCGACGGTGGCAGAGACCCAGTACTTC. Its protein product is CASSLSTVAETQYF.

This clonotype was counted only a few times. The chain has TRBV7-8 and TRBJ2-1; 12 bases fit TRBD2. This CDR3 is 17 amino acids long. V dropped 6 bases and J dropped 8; count of bases not matched to a gene: 14. Germline CDR1 is SGHVS and CDR2 is FQNEAQ. CDR3 nucleotide sequence: TGTGCCAGCAGGGATGGGACGACTAGCGGGAGTAGGTATGAGCAGTTCTTC. Translation gives CASRDGTTSGSRYEQFF. The complete variable domain, with remaining parts taken from reference TRBV7-8 and TRBJ2-1, reads GAGVSQSPRYKVAKRGQDVALRCDPISGHVSLFWYQQALGQGPEFLTYFQNEAQLDKSGLPSDRFFAERPEGSVSTLKIQRTQQEDSAVYLCASRDGTTSGSRYEQFFGPGTRLTVL.

The table lists this clonotype with many counts. The chain recombines TRBV5-1 with TRBJ2-7; weak D call: TRBD1 (5 bases). CDR3 length: 13 residues. Between the trimmed V and J ends, which lost 4 bases and 1 base, there was a span of 9 bases. Germline lookup yields CDR1 SGHRS and CDR2 YFSETQ. CDR3 sequence reads: CASSHQGSYEQYF. The CDR3 bases are TGCGCCAGCAGCCACCAGGGATCCTACGAGCAGTACTTC.

This clonotype was detected a few times. V and J are TRBV29-1 and TRBJ1-1; D call uncertain. Germline CDR1 reads SQVTM; CDR2 reads ANQGSEA. Trimming shortened V by 0 bases and J by 1 base, and 6 bases separated the two germline ends. The CDR3 has 13 amino acids. Here the CDR3 reads CSVEDPSNTEAFF. Here the CDR3 DNA reads TGCAGCGTTGAAGACCCATCGAACACTGAAGCTTTCTTT. Supplemented by reference TRBV29-1 and TRBJ1-1, the full variable domain reads SAVISQKPSRDICQRGTSLTIQCQVDSQVTMMFWYRQQPGQSLTLIATANQGSEATYESGFVIDKFPISRPNLTFSTLTVSNMSPEDSSIYLCSVEDPSNTEAFFGQGTRLTVV.

This clonotype was found many times. The chain uses TRBV25-1 and TRBJ2-1; possibly TRBD2 for D (6 bases). Germline V gene sequence: CDR1 MGHDK, CDR2 SYGVNS. Trimming removed 3 bases from V and 10 bases from J, with 10 bases in between. This CDR3 region has 12 residues. The CDR3 DNA reads TGTGCCAGCAGTGACCCCCGGGGGGAGCAGTTCTTC. Translating gives CASSDPRGEQFF.

The chain has TRBV12-3 or TRBV12-4 and TRBJ2-7, with D possibly TRBD2 on 6 matching bases. The CDR3 consists of 14 residues. V lost 7 bases and J lost 0, with 13 bases in between. CDR3 sequence: CASKRGRSSYEQYF. In nucleotides, the CDR3 is TGTGCCAGCAAACGTGGGAGGAGCTCCTACGAGCAGTACTTC.

This clonotype was detected many times. The V call is TRBV5-1, the J call TRBJ2-5; 10 bases are shared with TRBD1. CDR3 length equals 15 residues. Germline-derived CDR1 and CDR2 are SGHRS and YFSETQ. Trimming took 4 bases from V and 5 from J; bases not matched to a gene: 8. CDR3: CASSPGQGRRETQYF. The CDR3 DNA is TGCGCCAGCAGCCCGGGACAGGGGAGGAGGGAGACCCAGTACTTC.

The chain carries TRBV14 and TRBJ2-1; D is undetermined. V was cut by 0 bases and J by 7 bases, with 16 bases left in between. The CDR3 consists of 16 residues. Germline lookup yields CDR1 SGHDN and CDR2 FVKESK. CDR3 bases: TGTGCCAGCAGCCAAGATGGATGGGTTTCGGAAAATGAGCAGTTCTTC. It codes for CASSQDGWVSENEQFF.

The sample holds a few counts of this clonotype. CDR3 nucleotide sequence: TGTGCCAGCTTGCGGCCCCGTCTCGGGAGTGCCCATGAGCAGTTCTTC. Translated: CASLRPRLGSAHEQFF. The gene calls are TRBV7-8 and TRBJ2-1; tentatively, D is TRBD2 (6 bases). Deletions cut 8 bases from V and 8 bases from J, with 25 bases between. In germline, CDR1 is SGHVS, CDR2 FQNEAQ. This CDR3 has 16 amino acids. Variable domain in full (rest from reference TRBV7-8 and TRBJ2-1): GAGVSQSPRYKVAKRGQDVALRCDPISGHVSLFWYQQALGQGPEFLTYFQNEAQLDKSGLPSDRFFAERPEGSVSTLKIQRTQQEDSAVYLCASLRPRLGSAHEQFFGPGTRLTVL.

This clonotype was observed a few times. The CDR3 is CASGEGTNQIAYQETQYF. Written as DNA, the CDR3 is TGTGCCAGCGGGGAGGGAACCAACCAAATAGCGTACCAAGAGACCCAGTACTTC. The chain carries TRBV6-1 and TRBJ2-5, with TRBD2 matching over 7 bases. Germline V gene data show CDR1 as MNHNS and CDR2 as SASEGT. The trim removed 8 bases at V and 0 bases at J, leaving 18 bases unmatched. The CDR3 runs 18 residues.

The sample holds a few counts of this clonotype. This rearrangement joins TRBV5-6 to TRBJ1-1; no reliable D call. This CDR3 contains 15 residues. Germline V gene lookup returns CDR1 SGHDT and CDR2 YYEEEE. V was trimmed by 0 bases and J by 1 base, leaving 10 bases between them. CDR3 amino acids: CASSLVESRNTEAFF. The CDR3 DNA reads as TGTGCCAGCAGCTTGGTGGAGTCGAGGAACACTGAAGCTTTCTTT.

This clonotype was seen repeatedly, ten times or more. The DNA for the CDR3 is TGTGCCACCAGTGACCTCTCGGCGCCGCTCGGGGCCTACAATGAGCAGTTCTTC. Encoded protein: CATSDLSAPLGAYNEQFF. V is TRBV24-1 and J is TRBJ2-1; D may be TRBD2 (5 bases). V lost 4 bases and J 2 bases, leaving 20 bases between the germline ends. CDR1 is KGHDR and CDR2 is SFDVKD in the germline V gene. CDR3 length: 18 amino acids.

This clonotype was counted a few times. The V and J genes are TRBV20-1 and TRBJ1-1, with TRBD1 as a possible D gene (6 bases). CDR3 length: 13 amino acids. Germline values: CDR1 DFQATT, CDR2 SNEGSKA (reference sequence). CDR3 residues: CSRPPTGGTEAFF. In nucleotides, the CDR3 is TGCAGCCGCCCCCCGACAGGAGGCACTGAAGCTTTCTTT.

Written as DNA, the CDR3 is TGCGCCAGCAGCCCGGTAACCGGCGGCTACACCTTC. Residues: CASSPVTGGYTF. The chain has TRBV4-1 and TRBJ1-2; D is ambiguous. The CDR3 spans 12 residues. Germline CDR1 reads MGHRA; CDR2 reads YSYEKL. The V and J ends lost 4 bases and 8 bases respectively, with 11 bases between them.